This T cell receptor beta chain was sequenced in a study of T cell changes during pregnancy in multiple sclerosis. Germline V gene sequence: CDR1 SNHLY, CDR2 FYNNEI. Trimming at V came to 4 bases and at J to 3 bases, leaving 8 bases not matched to a gene. The CDR3 loop spans 15 amino acids. TCRdb keeps only in-frame clones here, not all; method: immunoSEQ multiplex PCR. The sample lists 50,000 to 60,000 clones, under 95% occurring once. The genes are TRBV2 and TRBJ2-7, with 8 bases identical to TRBD1. This specimen was peripheral blood, taken after pregnancy. The source of this sequence is a female donor in good health, enrolled as a control in a pregnancy study. The CDR3 sequence is CASSAPRGHYYEQYF. The CDR3 DNA sequence: TGTGCCAGCAGTGCTCCCAGGGGGCATTACTACGAGCAGTACTTC.